Each of the 16 T cell receptor beta chains below was sequenced from the same sample in a study of CD4+ T cells in melanoma. This table comes from immunoSEQ multiplex PCR, and its TCRdb copy is limited to in-frame clones, with some not included. This table has about 120,000 clones, around 92% appearing once. The source material was peripheral blood. These receptors were obtained from a human donor with melanoma.

This clone was seen once. The genes are TRBV18 and TRBJ2-7; 12 bases are a match to TRBD2. V dropped 3 bases and J dropped 5; count of bases not matched to a gene: 11. Germline CDR1 and CDR2: KGHSH and LQKENI. The CDR3 has 17 residues. As DNA, the CDR3 is TGTGCCAGCTCACCCAACTTACTAGCGGGGGGAATCGACGAGCAGTACTTC. This translates into CASSPNLLAGGIDEQYF.

This chain uses TRBV29-1 with TRBJ2-3; 14 positions match TRBD2. The CDR3 loop spans 20 amino acids. V was clipped by 7 bases and J by 0 bases; unmatched bases: 18. Germline CDR1 is SQVTM and CDR2 is ANQGSEA. In DNA form, the CDR3 reads TGCAGCGCCCTGACTAGCGGGAGGGCCCAACCTCATGCTAGCACAGATACGCAGTATTTT. Translation: CSALTSGRAQPHASTDTQYF.

This clone was counted a single time. The rearrangement joins TRBV19 to TRBJ1-1; D is ambiguous. The CDR3 covers 14 residues. With 7 bases removed from V and 1 base from J, the gap between germline ends came to 13 bases. Germline assignment: CDR1 LNHDA and CDR2 SQIVND (reference sequence). CDR3 in amino acids: CASTAVGRNTEAFF. The CDR3 bases are TGTGCCAGTACCGCAGTTGGACGGAACACTGAAGCTTTCTTT.

This clone was picked up one time. This chain links TRBV5-1 with TRBJ2-7; the D gene is possibly TRBD2 (6 bases). Trimming shortened V by 0 bases and J by 6 bases, and 25 bases separated the two germline ends. This CDR3 spans 18 amino acids. Germline CDR1 SGHRS, CDR2 YFSETQ. DNA of the CDR3: TGCGCCAGCAGCTTGGGGTACGGGGGAGTCTACCTAGGCGGCGAGCAGTACTTC. This encodes CASSLGYGGVYLGGEQYF.

J is TRBJ2-1 and V is TRBV7-3; no reliable D call. Germline V gene sequence: CDR1 SGHTA, CDR2 FQGTGA. V shed 5 bases and J shed 0 bases, with 8 bases lying between them. The CDR3 runs to 14 residues. The DNA for the CDR3 is TGTGCCAGCAGCCCTCTCGGCTCCTACAATGAGCAGTTCTTC. Translated: CASSPLGSYNEQFF.

The chain's CDR3 is CASSSISSGANVLTF. CDR3 nucleotides: TGTGCCAGCAGTTCTATTAGCTCTGGGGCCAACGTCCTGACTTTC. The genes are TRBV6-5 and TRBJ2-6; D unresolved. The CDR3 runs to 15 residues. Germline assignment: CDR1 MNHEY and CDR2 SVGAGI. Trimming took off 4 bases at V and 0 bases at J, with 7 bases between the two ends.

The chain has TRBV4-1 and TRBJ2-3; 8 nucleotides agree with TRBD2. Germline values: CDR1 MGHRA, CDR2 YSYEKL. The CDR3 totals 14 residues. Losses at the gene ends were 1 base for V and 9 bases for J; bases not matched to a gene: 6. Here the CDR3 DNA reads TGCGCCAGCAGCCAAGCGGAGGGACTAGGGACGCAGTATTTT. Protein product: CASSQAEGLGTQYF.

This clone showed up just a few times. The gene calls are TRBV6-1 and TRBJ1-4; no clear D gene. The CDR3 length is 15 residues. The germline V gene encodes CDR1 MNHNS and CDR2 SASEGT. The germline V and J ends were trimmed by 8 bases and 8 bases, with 21 bases remaining between them. Here the CDR3 DNA reads TGTGCCAGCGAAATTGGGGAGGGAGGACTAGAAAAACTGTTTTTT. This codes for CASEIGEGGLEKLFF.

The V call is TRBV28, the J call TRBJ1-1, with 9 bases aligning to TRBD1. V dropped 2 bases and J dropped 3; count of bases not matched to a gene: 10. The V gene's germline CDR1 is MDHEN and CDR2 SYDVKM. The CDR3 has 17 residues. CDR3 nucleotide sequence: TGTGCCAGCAGTTTACCCACGACAGGGGGGAAGTACACTGAAGCTTTCTTT. Encoded protein: CASSLPTTGGKYTEAFF.

This clone was recorded only once. The CDR3 region is CASSDIQGLGEQFF. The CDR3 DNA follows: TGTGCCAGCAGTGATATACAGGGCCTCGGTGAGCAGTTCTTC. This chain joins TRBV25-1 and TRBJ2-1; a weak D match, TRBD1 (6 bases). Trimming shortened V by 3 bases and J by 9 bases, and 15 bases separated the two germline ends. The CDR3 loop spans 14 amino acids. Germline V lookup: CDR1 MGHDK, CDR2 SYGVNS.

This rearrangement joins TRBV11-2 to TRBJ2-7; 7 bases agree with TRBD1. Germline assignment: CDR1 SGHAT and CDR2 FQNNGV. This CDR3 is 14 amino acids long. Losses at the gene ends were 5 bases for V and 5 bases for J; bases not matched to a gene: 9. CDR3 sequence reads: CASSKLTGTHEQYF. The CDR3 bases are TGTGCCAGCAGCAAATTGACAGGGACCCACGAGCAGTACTTC.

The chain joins TRBV4-2 to TRBJ2-1; 11 bases fit TRBD2. Germline lookup yields CDR1 LGHNA and CDR2 YNFKEQ. This CDR3 region has 17 residues. V shed 1 base, J shed 2 bases, and the junction held 4 bases outside the gene matches. This chain's CDR3 is CASSQAHSGRAYNEQFF. As DNA, the CDR3 is TGTGCCAGCAGCCAAGCCCATAGCGGGAGGGCCTACAATGAGCAGTTCTTC.

The chain is built from TRBV29-1 and TRBJ2-2; a possible D gene is TRBD1 (6 bases). This CDR3 has 15 amino acids. Germline CDR1 SQVTM, CDR2 ANQGSEA. The V end was cut by 7 bases, the J end by 3 bases, with 18 bases between. The CDR3: CSARTVNKDTGELFF. The DNA for the CDR3 is TGCAGCGCCAGGACAGTCAATAAGGACACCGGGGAGCTGTTTTTT.

J is TRBJ1-2 and V is TRBV21-1; the table's D call TRBD1 went unverified against the DNA. TRBV21-1 is shown as a pseudogene. This CDR3 has 11 amino acids. The CDR3 nucleotides are TGTGCCAGCCGCGGAAAGGGGTCATACACCTTC. This encodes CASRGKGSYTF.

The chain has TRBV18 and TRBJ2-7, with 9 bases that match TRBD2. After removal of 3 bases from V and 3 bases from J, the junction contained 6 bases not matched to a gene. This CDR3 comprises 15 residues. The germline V gene encodes CDR1 KGHSH and CDR2 LQKENI. Here the CDR3 DNA reads TGTGCCAGCTCACCGGCTAGCGGGACCCACTACGAGCAGTACTTC. Protein: CASSPASGTHYEQYF.

This rearrangement joins TRBV6-1 to TRBJ1-1, with 8 bases that match TRBD1. The CDR3 is 15 amino acids. From germline, CDR1 is MNHNS and CDR2 SASEGT. The J segment lost 4 bases and the V segment lost 5 bases, leaving 9 bases of the junction unmatched. CDR3 coding DNA: TGTGCCAGCAGTCTAGGACAGGGTCGGGGCACTGAAGCTTTCTTT. This encodes CASSLGQGRGTEAFF.